A single TCR beta chain is shown here with its context. This entry belongs to a study of blood T cell repertoires in COVID-19. Study-level background: Italy, Spain and the United States were the sources of the convalescent and acute COVID-19 samples.

The protocol was immunoSEQ multiplex PCR, while the TCRdb copy is restricted to in-frame clones and leaves out a portion. The sample shows some 74,000 clones, roughly 80% of them seen only once. V was clipped by 1 base and J by 9 bases; unmatched bases: 10. Germline values: CDR1 SGHTA, CDR2 FQGTGA. CDR3 length equals 15 residues. The sequence was obtained from a man older than 75 with acute or convalescent COVID-19. This chain joins TRBV7-3 and TRBJ1-2, with 8 bases lining up with TRBD1. Sequences were obtained from peripheral blood. The CDR3 coding sequence is TGTGCCAGCAGCTTAAGCCCTTCCGGACAGGGAAGCTACACCTTC. It yields the protein CASSLSPSGQGSYTF. The full variable domain, in which reference TRBV7-3 and TRBJ1-2 provide the parts outside the CDR3, is GAGVSQTPSNKVTEKGKYVELRCDPISGHTALYWYRQSLGQGPEFLIYFQGTGAADDSGLPNDRFFAVRPEGSVSTLKIQRTERGDSAVYLCASSLSPSGQGSYTFGSGTRLTVV.